This entry lists 30 T cell receptor beta chains sequenced from one sample in a study of blood T cell repertoires in COVID-19. Only in-frame clones appear in the TCRdb table, and some are missing; sequencing was by immunoSEQ multiplex PCR. The sample contains under 200,000 clones, roughly 86% of which appear only once. What was sequenced was peripheral blood. Receptors originate from a man between 18 and 29 years old with acute or convalescent COVID-19.

The CDR3 reads CASSPFQGDTEAFF. The CDR3 DNA reads as TGTGCCAGCTCACCATTCCAGGGGGACACTGAAGCTTTCTTT. This chain joins TRBV18 and TRBJ1-1; 7 bases line up with TRBD1. Looked up from germline, CDR1 is KGHSH and CDR2 is LQKENI. CDR3 length: 14 residues. V lost 2 bases and J lost 3; bases outside the gene matches: 3. The full variable domain, its missing parts supplied by reference TRBV18 and TRBJ1-1, is NAGVMQNPRHLVRRRGQEARLRCSPMKGHSHVYWYRQLPEEGLKFMVYLQKENIIDESGMPKERFSAEFPKEGPSILRIQQVVRGDSAAYFCASSPFQGDTEAFFGQGTRLTVV.

The CDR3 DNA is TGTGCCAGCAGCAATTCCGGCGAGGGTGGGGATTCACCCCTCCACTTT. Protein product: CASSNSGEGGDSPLHF. J is TRBJ1-6 and V is TRBV21-1. TRBV21-1 is tagged as a pseudogene. There are 16 residues in the CDR3.

This clone was counted a single time. Distinct nucleotide sequences in the sample also encode this CDR3. This chain joins TRBV5-1 and TRBJ2-5, with 10 bases identical to TRBD1. The V and J ends lost 2 bases and 5 bases, in that order; junction bases with no gene match: 3. The CDR3 covers 14 residues. The germline V gene encodes CDR1 SGHRS and CDR2 YFSETQ. The CDR3 coding sequence is TGCGCCAGCAGCTTAGGACAGGGGGGCGAGACCCAGTACTTC. Translated: CASSLGQGGETQYF.

The rearrangement links TRBV7-8 to TRBJ2-2; tentative D call: TRBD2 (5 bases). Trimming took off 2 bases at V and 2 bases at J, with 6 bases between the two ends. Germline assignment: CDR1 SGHVS and CDR2 FQNEAQ. This CDR3 has 14 residues. The CDR3 bases are TGTGCCAGCAGCTTAACGGGAAACACCGGGGAGCTGTTTTTT. Its translation is CASSLTGNTGELFF.

The chain uses TRBV3-1 (or the pseudogene TRBV3-2) and TRBJ2-5, with 10 bases matching TRBD2. The CDR3 covers 14 residues. Losses at the gene ends were 4 bases for V and 5 bases for J; bases not matched to a gene: 4. Germline loops: CDR1 LGHDT, CDR2 YNNKEL (reference sequence). The CDR3 bases are TGTGCCAGCAGCCCAACTAGCGGGGCCGAGACCCAGTACTTC. Protein product: CASSPTSGAETQYF.

The chain uses TRBV5-3 and TRBJ2-5, with 7 nucleotides matching TRBD1. TRBV5-3 is an ORF, and what it does is uncertain. This CDR3 spans 16 amino acids. V dropped 4 bases and J dropped 4; count of bases not matched to a gene: 13. CDR3 coding DNA: TGTGCCAGAAGCGGGCTCGACAGGGCCAGAGGAGAGACCCAGTACTTC. This encodes CARSGLDRARGETQYF.

CDR3 sequence (DNA): TGTGCCAGCAGCCCGCAGGAGACCCAGTACTTC. Translated: CASSPQETQYF. The chain is built from TRBV7-6 and TRBJ2-5, with no clear D. CDR3 size: 11 residues. The V gene lost 5 bases and the J gene lost 5 bases, with 6 bases spanning the gap. In germline, CDR1 is SGHVS, CDR2 FNYEAQ.

The chain is built from TRBV6-5 and TRBJ1-3; 8 bases match TRBD1. The CDR3 consists of 16 residues. V lost 4 bases, J lost 3 bases, and 8 bases stayed unmatched. Germline values: CDR1 MNHEY, CDR2 SVGAGI. CDR3 sequence: CASSSWTGKYGNTIYF. The CDR3 DNA follows: TGTGCCAGCAGTTCCTGGACAGGGAAGTATGGAAACACCATATATTTT.

In its sample, this clone was seen once. The V call is TRBV15, the J call TRBJ2-7; D is perhaps TRBD1 (6 bases). This CDR3 is 13 amino acids long. Per the germline V gene, CDR1 is LNHNV and CDR2 is YYDKDF (reference sequence). Deletions cut 0 bases from V and 7 bases from J, with 10 bases between. The CDR3 region has the DNA TGTGCCACCAGCAGAGATAGGGGGTTTGAGCAGTACGTC. Protein sequence: CATSRDRGFEQYV.

The chain couples TRBV2 to TRBJ1-5; D is unclear. In germline, CDR1 is SNHLY, CDR2 FYNNEI. The CDR3 sequence is 13 residues long. The V end was cut by 6 bases, the J end by 3 bases, with 9 bases between. The CDR3 loop is CASRRRDNQPQHF. CDR3 nucleotides: TGTGCCAGCAGACGGAGGGACAATCAGCCCCAGCATTTT.

The chain uses TRBV4-1 and TRBJ2-5, with D possibly matching TRBD2 (5 bases). V lost 1 base, J lost 10 bases, and 7 bases lay in between. There are 11 residues in the CDR3. The germline V gene encodes CDR1 MGHRA and CDR2 YSYEKL. The CDR3 coding sequence is TGCGCCAGCAGCCAAGGGGGAGTCCAGTACTTC. Translated, it gives CASSQGGVQYF.

V usage is TRBV7-8 and J usage is TRBJ2-6, with 9 bases that match TRBD1. V lost 2 bases and J lost 3; bases outside the gene matches: 2. This CDR3 has 16 residues. Germline CDR1 SGHVS, CDR2 FQNEAQ. CDR3: CASSLNRGLGANVLTF. The CDR3, as DNA: TGTGCCAGCAGCTTAAACAGGGGGCTTGGGGCCAACGTCCTGACTTTC. The whole variable domain, remainder taken from reference TRBV7-8 and TRBJ2-6, is GAGVSQSPRYKVAKRGQDVALRCDPISGHVSLFWYQQALGQGPEFLTYFQNEAQLDKSGLPSDRFFAERPEGSVSTLKIQRTQQEDSAVYLCASSLNRGLGANVLTFGAGSRLTVL.

This chain uses TRBV24-1 with TRBJ1-5; D ambiguous. The V end lost 3 bases, the J end lost 5 bases, and 13 bases lay between the germline ends. The CDR3 has 15 amino acids. The germline CDR1 and CDR2 sequences are KGHDR and SFDVKD. The CDR3 loop reads CATSDPTEKHQPQHF. The DNA of the CDR3 is TGTGCCACCAGTGATCCGACGGAGAAGCATCAGCCCCAGCATTTT.

The V gene is TRBV28, the J gene TRBJ2-7, with 12 bases that match TRBD2. This CDR3 contains 15 residues. With 10 bases clipped from V and 0 bases from J, the junction kept 7 bases outside the gene matches. CDR1 MDHEN and CDR2 SYDVKM come from the germline V gene. The CDR3 bases are TGTGCCACGACGACTAGCGGGGGAGGCTCCTACGAGCAGTACGTC. This encodes CATTTSGGGSYEQYV.

The rearrangement joins TRBV15 to TRBJ1-2, with no clear D. The germline V gene has CDR1 LNHNV and CDR2 YYDKDF (reference sequence). V dropped 3 bases and J dropped 4 bases, with 21 bases sitting between them. This CDR3 is built from 17 residues. The DNA of the CDR3 is TGTGCCACCAGCAGTCAAGACCGGGTGGTCGGGTTCTATGGCTACACCTTC. This translates into CATSSQDRVVGFYGYTF.

The genes are TRBV11-2 and TRBJ2-2; D remains unclear. Looked up from germline, CDR1 is SGHAT and CDR2 is FQNNGV. V was shortened by 4 bases and J by 0 bases, with 6 bases between the two germline ends. The CDR3 loop spans 14 amino acids. CDR3 sequence: CASSSFANTGELFF. For the CDR3, the DNA is TGTGCCAGCAGCTCGTTCGCGAACACCGGGGAGCTGTTTTTT.

This chain uses TRBV30 with TRBJ2-1, with D possibly matching TRBD1 (5 bases). The CDR3 extends over 14 amino acids. In germline, CDR1 is GTSNPN, CDR2 SVGIG (reference sequence). V was trimmed by 0 bases and J by 4 bases, leaving 10 bases between them. CDR3 bases: TGTGCCTGGAGTGTACGAACAGGTTACAATGAGCAGTTCTTC. The encoded protein is CAWSVRTGYNEQFF.

The J gene is TRBJ2-1, the V gene TRBV7-6; 7 bases match TRBD1. The germline CDR1 and CDR2 sequences are SGHVS and FNYEAQ. J lost 9 bases, V lost 2 bases, and 13 bases had no gene match. There are 16 residues in the CDR3. CDR3 DNA: TGTGCCAGCAGCTTATATGGGGACAGCGCTGGGGGTGAGCAGTTCTTC. Encoded protein: CASSLYGDSAGGEQFF.

This clone has a single count. CDR3 amino acids: CAVIAGGPDTQYF. The CDR3 coding sequence is TGTGCGGTTATAGCGGGGGGGCCAGATACGCAGTATTTT. The chain combines TRBV7-9 with TRBJ2-3, with 11 bases that match TRBD2. The CDR3 is made up of 13 amino acids. Germline V gene data show CDR1 as SEHNR and CDR2 as FQNEAQ (reference sequence).

The chain uses TRBV3-1 (or the pseudogene TRBV3-2) and TRBJ1-6; 8 bases fit TRBD1. In germline, CDR1 is LGHDT, CDR2 YNNKEL (reference sequence). There are 13 residues in the CDR3. V trimming: 4 bases; J trimming: 7 bases; junction bases outside the gene matches: 0. Written as DNA, the CDR3 is TGTGCCAGCAGCCGGACAGGGAATTCACCCCTCCACTTT. Amino acids: CASSRTGNSPLHF.

J is TRBJ1-2 and V is TRBV7-2, with D possibly TRBD1 on 6 matching bases. The CDR3 has 14 residues. Germline V gene data show CDR1 as SGHTA and CDR2 as FQGNSA. Trimming removed 0 bases from V and 7 bases from J, with 12 bases in between. This CDR3 reads CASSLARGAVGYTF. CDR3 nucleotide sequence: TGTGCCAGCAGCTTAGCGCGGGGGGCAGTTGGCTACACCTTC.

The table lists this clone with a few counts. The J gene is TRBJ1-1, the V gene TRBV5-1; 11 bases fit TRBD1. CDR3 length equals 20 residues. Germline V gene data show CDR1 as SGHRS and CDR2 as YFSETQ. V lost 4 bases to trimming and J lost 5 bases; unmatched junction nucleotides: 22. DNA of the CDR3: TGCGCCAGCAGCCGGAACCCGACTGGACAGGGGGCGTCGAAACGGACTGAAGCTTTCTTT. This encodes CASSRNPTGQGASKRTEAFF.

The chain is built from TRBV19 and TRBJ1-1; D not certain. V was cut by 8 bases and J by 1 base, with 11 bases left in between. CDR1 LNHDA and CDR2 SQIVND come from the germline V gene (reference sequence). The CDR3 runs to 13 residues. The CDR3 region is CASDGGQNTEAFF. The CDR3 DNA sequence: TGTGCCAGTGATGGAGGCCAGAACACTGAAGCTTTCTTT.

This rearrangement joins TRBV6-6 to TRBJ2-6; TRBD1 might be the D (5 bases). Germline V lookup: CDR1 MNHNY, CDR2 SVGAGI (reference sequence). The CDR3 runs to 15 residues. V lost 6 bases to trimming and J lost 1 base, with 10 bases between them. The CDR3, as DNA: TGTGCCAGCAGCTCTAGACAGTCTGGGGCCAACGTCCTGACTTTC. Its translation is CASSSRQSGANVLTF.

This clone was observed once. The J gene is TRBJ2-3, the V gene TRBV6-1; possibly TRBD1 for D (5 bases). V shed 2 bases and J shed 6 bases, with 9 bases lying between them. This CDR3 region has 13 residues. Germline loops: CDR1 MNHNS, CDR2 SASEGT. CDR3 DNA sequence: TGTGCCAGCAGTGAATCCAGGGTCGATACGCAGTATTTT. It codes for CASSESRVDTQYF.

The chain is built from TRBV15 and TRBJ2-2, with 8 bases aligning to TRBD2. Losses at the gene ends were 1 base for V and 3 bases for J; bases not matched to a gene: 7. This CDR3 spans 17 amino acids. CDR1 LNHNV and CDR2 YYDKDF come from the germline V gene (reference sequence). CDR3 region: CATSRAGGHVHTGELFF. CDR3 bases: TGTGCCACCAGCAGAGCGGGGGGGCACGTGCACACCGGGGAGCTGTTTTTT. The whole variable domain, remainder taken from reference TRBV15 and TRBJ2-2, is DAMVIQNPRYQVTQFGKPVTLSCSQTLNHNVMYWYQQKSSQAPKLLFHYYDKDFNNEADTPDNFQSRRPNTSFCFLDIRSPGLGDTAMYLCATSRAGGHVHTGELFFGEGSRLTVL.

The chain couples TRBV23-1 to TRBJ1-1; TRBD1 matches at 8 bases. TRBV23-1 is treated as an ORF (open reading frame) with a function not yet certain. V lost 4 bases, J lost 5 bases, and 6 bases stayed unmatched. CDR3 length: 14 residues. CDR3 sequence (DNA): TGCGCCAGCAGTCGGAGCAGGGGGCTGACTGAAGCTTTCTTT. This translates into CASSRSRGLTEAFF.

The chain employs TRBV5-8 and TRBJ1-4; TRBD1 matches at 7 bases. CDR3 length equals 15 residues. Trimming cost V 2 bases and J 6 bases; bases outside gene matches: 7. The germline gives CDR1 SGHTS, CDR2 YDEGEE. CDR3 sequence: CASSFGDSLDEKLFF. Here the CDR3 DNA reads TGTGCCAGCAGCTTTGGGGACAGCTTAGATGAAAAACTGTTTTTT. The full variable domain, completed using reference TRBV5-8 and TRBJ1-4, is EAGVTQSPTHLIKTRGQQATLRCSPISGHTSVYWYQQALGLGLQFLLWYDEGEERNRGNFPPRFSGRQFPNYSSELNVNALELEDSALYLCASSFGDSLDEKLFFGSGTQLSVL.

The chain is built from TRBV7-3 and TRBJ1-4; D perhaps matches TRBD1 (6 bases). Germline V CDR1 and CDR2: SGHTA, FQGTGA. The CDR3 runs 16 residues. Trimming took off 6 bases at V and 2 bases at J, with 16 bases between the two ends. CDR3 coding DNA: TGTGCCAGCAGTGCTGGACAGAGGGGCACTAATGAAAAACTGTTTTTT. It specifies CASSAGQRGTNEKLFF.

The V gene is TRBV6-4, the J gene TRBJ1-1; 10 nucleotides align to TRBD1. The V and J ends lost 7 bases and 7 bases, in that order; junction bases with no gene match: 6. This CDR3 spans 13 amino acids. CDR1 MRHNA and CDR2 SNTAGT come from the germline V gene. DNA for the CDR3: TGTGCCAGCAACCTGACAGGGGGCCTTGAAGCTTTCTTT. Amino acid sequence: CASNLTGGLEAFF.